The clone carrying this T cell receptor beta chain was picked up one time. What it recognizes is unknown. The donors formed part of the approximately 120-subject validation cohort, distinct from the roughly 660-subject first cohort. The CDR3 sequence is 15 residues long. V lost 0 bases and J 3 bases, leaving 9 bases between the germline ends. Germline assignment: CDR1 LGHNA and CDR2 YSLEER. The sample comes from a study of cytomegalovirus exposure and HLA in healthy donors. Study-wide findings and caveats: Subsequent analysis showed first-cohort TCR clusters tending to co-occur in 120 validation repertoires. It was reportedly the case that the classifier diagnosed cytomegalovirus status with high specificity and sensitivity. According to the study, approximately 150 TCR beta chains were cytomegalovirus-associated.

Clones were read by immunoSEQ multiplex PCR, and TCRdb kept only the in-frame ones, dropping some. The data show about 330,000 clones, 80% to 90% seen once. The clonotype originates from a woman under 30 in good health and CMV-seronegative. This chain joins TRBV4-3 and TRBJ1-5, with D maybe TRBD1 (5 bases). The specimen was PBMCs. CDR3 amino acids: CASSQEDNYNQPQHF. The CDR3 DNA reads TGCGCCAGCAGCCAAGAGGACAACTACAATCAGCCCCAGCATTTT.